Below are 28 T cell receptor beta chains sequenced from a single sample in a study of blood T cells in healthy people across ages (dated by TCRdb to the mid-2010s). The library was generated by 5' RACE. The instrument given in TCRdb is Illumina HiSeq 2500. A second PCR of roughly 7 to 12 cycles was run with a J-beta primer mix and a sample-barcoded 5' primer. TCRdb reran the public reads through fastp at Q25 and MiXCR, keeping productive beta chains. Rows with a matching CDR3 protein are joined into one entry that keeps the most common DNA and genes. The sample table holds about 780,000 distinct CDR3 sequences, of which about 47% were seen once. Clones ranked in the top ten supply approximately 18% of the sample. The specimen was blood. These receptors all stem from an elderly man in good health.

This clonotype was detected a few times. The V call is TRBV10-1, the J call TRBJ2-5, with D perhaps TRBD2 (6 bases). This CDR3 comprises 13 residues. Trimming took 8 bases from V and 4 from J, leaving 14 bases between them. The germline gives CDR1 WNHNN, CDR2 SYGVQD (reference sequence). The CDR3 sequence: CASGPSERETQYF. For the CDR3, the DNA is TGCGCCAGCGGACCTAGCGAACGAGAGACCCAGTACTTC.

This clonotype was counted at least ten times. This chain uses TRBV9 with TRBJ2-1; TRBD2 matches 11 bases. CDR1 is SGDLS and CDR2 is YYNGEE in the germline V gene. This CDR3 is built from 15 residues. The V and J ends lost 0 bases and 7 bases, in that order; junction bases with no gene match: 3. For the CDR3, the DNA is TGTGCCAGCAGCGTAGGTACTAGCGGGAGTAATGAGCAGTTCTTC. This gives the protein CASSVGTSGSNEQFF. The full variable domain, its missing parts supplied by reference TRBV9 and TRBJ2-1, is DSGVTQTPKHLITATGQRVTLRCSPRSGDLSVYWYQQSLDQGLQFLIQYYNGEERAKGNILERFSAQQFPDLHSELNLSSLELGDSALYFCASSVGTSGSNEQFFGPGTRLTVL.

Of note for this clonotype: One end of the junction fails to match germline, which may point to a read error. The chain is built from TRBV4-2 and TRBJ2-7; D not certain. The CDR3 contains 13 residues. Germline-derived CDR1 and CDR2 are LGHNA and YNFKEQ. The CDR3 reads CACSQVGGYEQYF. CDR3 nucleotides: TGTGCCTGCAGCCAAGTGGGTGGCTACGAGCAGTACTTC.

In this sample, this clonotype turned up many times. This rearrangement joins TRBV12-3 or TRBV12-4 to TRBJ2-3, with unresolved D. This CDR3 region has 14 residues. Trimming took off 4 bases at V and 0 bases at J, with 8 bases between the two ends. CDR3 region: CASSWRGSTDTQYF. The CDR3 DNA reads as TGTGCCAGCAGTTGGCGCGGAAGCACAGATACGCAGTATTTT.

This chain uses TRBV29-1 with TRBJ2-3; no clear D. With 4 bases removed from V and 0 bases from J, the gap between germline ends came to 11 bases. The CDR3 has 14 amino acids. Germline CDR1 and CDR2: SQVTM and ANQGSEA. Here the CDR3 DNA reads TGCAGCGTTGCCCCTGGCACTAGCACAGATACGCAGTATTTT. Translation gives CSVAPGTSTDTQYF.

V usage is TRBV5-1 and J usage is TRBJ1-2; D is undetermined. V lost 0 bases to trimming and J lost 3 bases, with 9 bases between them. The CDR3 loop spans 14 amino acids. Per the germline V gene, CDR1 is SGHRS and CDR2 is YFSETQ. The CDR3 here is CASSLVGEDYGYTF. The CDR3 DNA reads TGCGCCAGCAGCTTGGTTGGGGAGGACTATGGCTACACCTTC.

This clonotype was counted only a few times. Here the CDR3 DNA reads TGTGCCAGCAGCTTATGGGACAGCCCTAATGAAAAACTGTTTTTT. Its protein product is CASSLWDSPNEKLFF. V gene TRBV7-2 combines with J gene TRBJ1-4, with 7 bases lining up with TRBD1. The CDR3 has 15 amino acids. Trimming removed 2 bases from V and 3 bases from J; junction bases left unmatched: 3. Germline V gene lookup returns CDR1 SGHTA and CDR2 FQGNSA. Drawing the rest from reference TRBV7-2 and TRBJ1-4, the complete variable domain is GAGVSQSPSNKVTEKGKDVELRCDPISGHTALYWYRQSLGQGLEFLIYFQGNSAPDKSGLPSDRFSAERTGGSVSTLTIQRTQQEDSAVYLCASSLWDSPNEKLFFGSGTQLSVL.

The J gene is TRBJ1-5, the V gene TRBV4-2, with D unclear. This CDR3 region has 15 residues. Trimming removed 3 bases at V and 6 bases at J, with 15 bases between. Germline CDR1 LGHNA, CDR2 YNFKEQ. In nucleotides, the CDR3 is TGTGCCAGCAGCCAGGCCCGCCGGCCAGGTCAGCCCCAGCATTTT. As protein: CASSQARRPGQPQHF.

This clonotype appeared a few times. This chain connects TRBV5-1 to TRBJ2-3; D unclear. Looked up from germline, CDR1 is SGHRS and CDR2 is YFSETQ. The CDR3 is made up of 14 amino acids. V lost 0 bases to trimming and J lost 3 bases, with 8 bases between them. The CDR3 sequence is CASSLEVVTDTQYF. Written as DNA, the CDR3 is TGCGCCAGCAGCTTGGAAGTGGTTACAGATACGCAGTATTTT.

V and J are TRBV7-9 and TRBJ2-3, with D uncertain. The V gene lost 1 base and the J gene lost 4 bases, with 9 bases spanning the gap. The CDR3 is made up of 14 amino acids. CDR1 and CDR2 from the germline V gene are SEHNR and FQNEAQ (reference sequence). The CDR3 bases are TGTGCCAGCAGCTTAGTAGGGTGGGCAGATACGCAGTATTTT. Its translation: CASSLVGWADTQYF.

This clonotype was detected only a few times. This sequence joins TRBV5-1 and TRBJ2-1, with 9 bases lining up with TRBD2. V dropped 4 bases and J dropped 7; count of bases not matched to a gene: 12. The V gene's germline CDR1 is SGHRS and CDR2 YFSETQ. The CDR3 consists of 16 residues. CDR3 in amino acids: CASSIPDRLAANEQFF. CDR3 coding DNA: TGCGCCAGCAGCATACCCGATAGACTAGCGGCAAATGAGCAGTTCTTC.

As regards this clonotype: This clone may be a read error of a much larger clone one base away. V is TRBV6-2 or TRBV6-3 and J is TRBJ2-7, with D unresolved. The CDR3 runs 12 residues. The germline V gene encodes CDR1 MNHEY and CDR2 SVGEGT. CDR3 nucleotide sequence: TGTACCAGCAGTTACTCAAGTATGGAGCAGTACTTC. Protein: CTSSYSSMEQYF.

V is TRBV7-2 and J is TRBJ1-5; TRBD1 agrees at 8 bases. This CDR3 has 14 residues. The V and J ends lost 5 bases and 2 bases, in that order; junction bases with no gene match: 2. CDR1 and CDR2 (germline): SGHTA, FQGNSA. CDR3 sequence reads: CASSATGGNQPQHF. The CDR3 coding sequence is TGTGCCAGCAGCGCGACAGGGGGCAATCAGCCCCAGCATTTT. The complete variable domain, with remaining parts taken from reference TRBV7-2 and TRBJ1-5, reads GAGVSQSPSNKVTEKGKDVELRCDPISGHTALYWYRQSLGQGLEFLIYFQGNSAPDKSGLPSDRFSAERTGGSVSTLTIQRTQQEDSAVYLCASSATGGNQPQHFGDGTRLSIL.

Remarks on this clonotype: Since a much larger clone is just one base distant, this may be a read error. The chain combines TRBV20-1 with TRBJ2-5; possibly TRBD2 for D (5 bases). The CDR3 runs 14 residues. Trimming stripped 5 bases from V and 0 bases from J, with 13 bases between. The V gene's germline CDR1 is DFQATT and CDR2 SNEGSKA (reference sequence). CDR3 sequence reads: CSAHTNGDQETQYF. In DNA form, the CDR3 reads TGCAGTGCTCATACTAACGGGGACCAAGAGACCCAGTACTTC.

This clonotype appeared once. The chain joins TRBV7-2 to TRBJ2-7; D not certain. The tail of the sequence fits TRBJ2-4 better, so the J call may be wrong. Germline CDR1 and CDR2: SGHTA and FQGNSA. CDR3 length: 15 residues. This CDR3 is CASSLAPERKNIQYF. CDR3 DNA: TGTGCCAGCAGCTTAGCCCCAGAGAGGAAAAACATTCAGTACTTC.

This chain uses TRBV29-1 with TRBJ2-7, with D possibly TRBD2 on 7 matching bases. CDR1 and CDR2 from the germline V gene are SQVTM and ANQGSEA. Between the trimmed V and J ends, which lost 2 bases and 5 bases, there was a span of 19 bases. CDR3 length equals 15 residues. The CDR3 DNA follows: TGCAGCGTTGAATGGCGGGGGCGCGAATTTGACGAGCAGTACTTC. Translation: CSVEWRGREFDEQYF.

This rearrangement joins TRBV5-6 to TRBJ2-1; D uncertain. Germline V gene lookup returns CDR1 SGHDT and CDR2 YYEEEE. Trimming removed 4 bases from V and 0 bases from J, with 14 bases in between. This CDR3 has 16 amino acids. The CDR3 sequence: CASSRDWKSSYNEQFF. The CDR3 nucleotides read TGTGCCAGCAGCCGAGATTGGAAGAGCTCCTACAATGAGCAGTTCTTC.

The V and J genes are TRBV28 and TRBJ1-4, with 8 bases that match TRBD1. The V and J ends lost 10 bases and 11 bases, in that order; junction bases with no gene match: 18. Per the germline V gene, CDR1 is MDHEN and CDR2 is SYDVKM. The CDR3 totals 15 residues. CDR3: CATSTGVEGWEKLFF. As DNA, the CDR3 is TGTGCCACCTCGACAGGGGTGGAAGGATGGGAGAAACTGTTTTTT.

CDR3: CASSAGQLGNYGYTF. The CDR3 DNA is TGCGCCAGCAGCGCGGGACAGCTCGGGAACTATGGCTACACCTTC. V and J are TRBV5-1 and TRBJ1-2, with 7 bases aligning to TRBD1. Germline CDR1 is SGHRS and CDR2 is YFSETQ. The trim removed 4 bases at V and 2 bases at J, leaving 8 bases unmatched. This CDR3 has 15 residues. Looking up the rest from reference TRBV5-1 and TRBJ1-2 gives the full variable domain: KAGVTQTPRYLIKTRGQQVTLSCSPISGHRSVSWYQQTPGQGLQFLFEYFSETQRNKGNFPGRFSGRQFSNSRSEMNVSTLELGDSALYLCASSAGQLGNYGYTFGSGTRLTVV.

This clonotype was recorded many times. The J gene is TRBJ2-1, the V gene TRBV7-2; 10 bases fit TRBD1. The trim removed 5 bases at V and 3 bases at J, leaving 4 bases unmatched. CDR3 length equals 15 residues. CDR1 is SGHTA, CDR2 FQGNSA, per germline. CDR3 protein: CASSPRDRGYNEQFF. DNA of the CDR3: TGTGCCAGCAGCCCCCGGGACAGGGGCTACAATGAGCAGTTCTTC.

Ten or more counts support this clonotype. The V and J genes are TRBV14 and TRBJ2-7; possible D gene TRBD2, 6 bases. This CDR3 comprises 12 residues. Looked up from germline, CDR1 is SGHDN and CDR2 is FVKESK. V lost 3 bases to trimming and J lost 9 bases, with 12 bases between them. CDR3 in amino acids: CASSHGLLRQYF. Here the CDR3 DNA reads TGTGCCAGCAGCCACGGACTACTGCGGCAGTACTTC.

The gene calls are TRBV5-1 and TRBJ1-1; no clear D. The CDR3 has 14 residues. V lost 5 bases, J lost 10 bases, and 21 bases lay in between. Per germline, CDR1 SGHRS and CDR2 YFSETQ. DNA for the CDR3: TGCGCCAGCAGTATTGACGGACTCCCAGGAGGAGCTTTCTTT. It specifies CASSIDGLPGGAFF.

The table lists this clonotype with a count of one. V is TRBV24-1 and J is TRBJ2-5; a weak D match, TRBD1 (7 bases). The germline V and J ends were trimmed by 9 bases and 4 bases, with 14 bases remaining between them. The germline gives CDR1 KGHDR, CDR2 SFDVKD. This CDR3 is 13 amino acids long. Here the CDR3 DNA reads TGTGCCACCCAGAGGCAGGGGGGAGAGACCCAGTACTTC. Translated: CATQRQGGETQYF.

This clonotype occurred many times. The chain carries TRBV7-2 and TRBJ2-3; 9 nucleotides align to TRBD2. Germline V gives CDR1 SGHTA, CDR2 FQGNSA. The CDR3 extends over 15 amino acids. Germline trimming cut 6 bases from V and 4 bases from J; bases unmatched to any gene: 8. The CDR3 reads CASSLAGLVADTQYF. CDR3 DNA: TGTGCCAGCAGTCTAGCGGGATTGGTTGCAGATACGCAGTATTTT.

This clonotype was counted between two and nine times. The CDR3 region has the DNA TGTGCCAGCAGTTGGGGTCCGGAGACCCAGTACTTC. Encoded protein: CASSWGPETQYF. V and J are TRBV6-1 and TRBJ2-5, with D uncertain. CDR3 length equals 12 residues. V lost 5 bases and J 5 bases, leaving 9 bases between the germline ends. Germline V CDR1 and CDR2: MNHNS, SASEGT.

In its sample, this clonotype was seen a few times. The chain joins TRBV20-1 to TRBJ1-2; a possible D gene is TRBD1 (6 bases). CDR3 length: 13 amino acids. Between the trimmed V and J ends, which lost 4 bases and 4 bases, there was a span of 13 bases. Germline V CDR1 and CDR2: DFQATT, SNEGSKA (reference sequence). CDR3 nucleotide sequence: TGCAGTGCTAACCCGCCAGGGGTCTATGGCTACACCTTC. As protein: CSANPPGVYGYTF.

As regards this clonotype: With a much larger clone just one base away, this may be a read error. The rearrangement joins TRBV7-2 to TRBJ2-1, with D possibly TRBD2 on 6 matching bases. Germline CDR1 is SGHTA and CDR2 is FQGNSA. The germline V and J ends were trimmed by 5 bases and 13 bases, with 18 bases remaining between them. The CDR3 is made up of 13 amino acids. CDR3 loop: CASSRDLQETQFF. CDR3 DNA sequence: TGTGCCAGCAGCAGGGACTTGCAAGAGACCCAGTTCTTC.

CDR3 sequence (DNA): TGTGCCAGCAGTTCTAATTATATTACAGGGGCGACCATGAACACTGAAGCTTTCTTT. Protein sequence: CASSSNYITGATMNTEAFF. This rearrangement joins TRBV27 to TRBJ1-1; 7 bases map to TRBD1. CDR3 length: 19 residues. Germline CDR1 is MNHEY and CDR2 is SMNVEV (reference sequence). V lost 4 bases, J lost 0 bases, and 17 bases stayed unmatched.